These T cell receptor beta chains were read from a single sample in a study of shared clonotypes between healthy human individuals. Libraries were prepared by immunoSEQ multiplex PCR; TCRdb keeps only in-frame clonotypes and omits some of them. There are about 2 million clones in the sample; about 95% occur only once, and around 1.1% lies in the top ten. The sequenced sample consisted of naive CD8+ T cells sorted from blood. The receptors were sampled from a man between 18 and 29 years old in good health. Both conserved end residues are part of each CDR3. D genes are given only for firm matches.

J,V,D,CDR3,DNA
TRBJ2-3,TRBV30,NA,CAWSVRGGISRRLTDTQYF,TGTGCCTGGAGTGTACGAGGCGGGATCAGCAGAAGGCTCACAGATACGCAGTATTTT
TRBJ2-7,TRBV7-8,NA,CASSLAIGGSSYEQYF,TGTGCCAGCAGCTTAGCAATTGGGGGGAGCTCCTACGAGCAGTACTTC
TRBJ2-3,TRBV5-1,TRBD2,CASSLTGLAGSPSTDTQYF,TGCGCCAGCAGCTTGACGGGGCTAGCGGGATCTCCGAGCACAGATACGCAGTATTTT
TRBJ2-2,TRBV9,NA,CASSLSPGPNTGELFF,TGTGCCAGCAGCCTCTCACCGGGACCGAACACCGGGGAGCTGTTTTTT
TRBJ2-5,TRBV7-2,NA,CASTSNIVETQYF,TGTGCCAGCACCTCTAACATCGTGGAGACCCAGTACTTC
TRBJ2-2,TRBV4-2,TRBD1,CASRTGAGELFF,TGTGCCAGCAGGACAGGGGCCGGGGAGCTGTTTTTT
TRBJ2-7,TRBV2,NA,CASSPTGEQYF,TGTGCCAGCAGCCCGACAGGCGAGCAGTACTTC
TRBJ2-2,TRBV5-6,NA,CASSLLGGSGTGELFF,TGTGCCAGCAGCTTGCTGGGTGGGTCGGGCACCGGGGAGCTGTTTTTT
TRBJ2-3,TRBV27,NA,CASSMTGFDTQYF,TGTGCCAGCAGTATGACAGGTTTCGATACGCAGTATTTT
TRBJ1-1,TRBV2,TRBD1,CASSDRDSAWGTEAFF,TGTGCCAGCAGCGACCGGGACAGTGCATGGGGCACTGAAGCTTTCTTT